These 25 T cell receptor beta chains came from one sample sequenced in a study of T cells after yellow fever vaccination. Each CDR3 protein gets one entry after TCRdb re-called the 5' RACE reads with MiXCR. The data hold a few hundred thousand distinct CDR3 sequences, with around 7.3% observed a single time. The sample was PBMCs, taken roughly 46 days after the first yellow fever vaccination. The receptor source for this set is a man aged 18 to 29 who received the YFV17D yellow fever vaccine.

The chain links TRBV4-1 to TRBJ1-1; 9 bases match TRBD1. Germline trimming cut 0 bases from V and 3 bases from J; bases unmatched to any gene: 11. This CDR3 has 18 amino acids. Per germline, CDR1 MGHRA and CDR2 YSYEKL. CDR3 in DNA: TGCGCCAGCAGCCAAGAAGATTACAGGACAGGGGTTGACACTGAAGCTTTCTTT. This encodes CASSQEDYRTGVDTEAFF.

V gene TRBV7-8 combines with J gene TRBJ1-1; D possibly corresponds to TRBD1 (5 bases). Trimming took 1 base from V and 3 from J, leaving 21 bases between them. The CDR3 runs to 18 residues. Germline values: CDR1 SGHVS, CDR2 FQNEAQ. DNA of the CDR3: TGTGCCAGCAGCTTAGTTGTTGGGACTATAGATAGGGACACTGAAGCTTTCTTT. Its protein product is CASSLVVGTIDRDTEAFF.

This clonotype came up a few times. The CDR3, as DNA: TGCGCCAGCAGCCAAGAAAGGAATGAGCAGTTCTTC. It is translated as CASSQERNEQFF. The chain has TRBV4-3 and TRBJ2-1, with D uncertain. Per germline, CDR1 LGHNA and CDR2 YSLEER. Trimming left V 0 bases short and J 7 bases short, with 4 bases between. This CDR3 has 12 residues.

A few counts support this clonotype. The chain links TRBV28 to TRBJ2-3, with D unclear. Germline V gene lookup returns CDR1 MDHEN and CDR2 SYDVKM. This CDR3 contains 14 residues. The ends were cut back, 0 bases at V and 4 bases at J, with 8 bases in the middle. The CDR3 DNA sequence: TGTGCCAGCAGTTTATGGCAGCCTCCAGATACGCAGTATTTT. Its protein product is CASSLWQPPDTQYF.

With respect to this clonotype: It may be a read error: a sequence one base away is much more abundant. The rearrangement uses TRBV7-9 and TRBJ1-2; tentative D call: TRBD1 (6 bases). This CDR3 is 13 amino acids long. Germline CDR1 reads SEHNR; CDR2 reads FQNEAQ (reference sequence). Trimming took off 7 bases at V and 6 bases at J, with 15 bases between the two ends. The CDR3 DNA reads as TGTGCCAGCAAAAGACAGGACCGGCATGGCTACACCTTC. This sequence encodes CASKRQDRHGYTF.

This clonotype was seen more than once but under ten times. The J gene is TRBJ2-3, the V gene TRBV30; 9 nucleotides align to TRBD2. Germline lookup yields CDR1 GTSNPN and CDR2 SVGIG (reference sequence). CDR3 length equals 13 residues. After removal of 4 bases from V and 6 bases from J, the junction contained 5 bases not matched to a gene. The CDR3 loop is CAWNRRGGDTQYF. The CDR3 DNA is TGTGCCTGGAACCGGCGGGGGGGGGATACGCAGTATTTT.

This clonotype has just a few counts. The CDR3 loop is CAISEVMSYEQYF. CDR3 DNA sequence: TGTGCCATCAGTGAGGTTATGTCCTACGAGCAGTACTTC. The chain joins TRBV10-3 to TRBJ2-7, with no clear D. The CDR3 contains 13 residues. V lost 2 bases and J 1 base, leaving 6 bases between the germline ends. Germline V gene data show CDR1 as ENHRY and CDR2 as SYGVKD.

This clonotype was counted between two and nine times. The chain is built from TRBV5-1 and TRBJ2-3; TRBD1 is a possible D gene (5 bases). The V end lost 4 bases, the J end lost 0 bases, and 15 bases lay between the germline ends. CDR1 is SGHRS and CDR2 is YFSETQ in the germline V gene. The CDR3 totals 16 residues. CDR3 region: CASSTGRTSSTDTQYF. In nucleotides, the CDR3 is TGCGCCAGCAGCACAGGACGGACATCCAGCACAGATACGCAGTATTTT.

The chain joins TRBV27 to TRBJ2-7, with 9 bases aligning to TRBD1. Germline V gene sequence: CDR1 MNHEY, CDR2 SMNVEV (reference sequence). The junction had 9 bases not matched to a gene; V was cut back by 4 bases and J by 5 bases. The CDR3 totals 15 residues. The CDR3, as DNA: TGTGCCAGCAGTTCCCCGGGACAGGGTATCCACGAGCAGTACTTC. It codes for CASSSPGQGIHEQYF.

The table lists this clonotype with a few counts. The chain joins TRBV7-8 to TRBJ2-1; perhaps TRBD2 as D (6 bases). V was cut by 5 bases and J by 6 bases, with 17 bases left in between. In germline, CDR1 is SGHVS, CDR2 FQNEAQ. CDR3 length: 15 residues. The CDR3 bases are TGTGCCAGCAGCCCGCGGGACCCGGGAGCCAATGAGCAGTTCTTC. Translated: CASSPRDPGANEQFF.

This clonotype was seen a few times. The chain couples TRBV7-9 to TRBJ2-7; 8 nucleotides agree with TRBD1. After removal of 1 base from V and 9 bases from J, the junction contained 8 bases not matched to a gene. In germline, CDR1 is SEHNR, CDR2 FQNEAQ (reference sequence). The length of the CDR3 is 14 residues. In DNA form, the CDR3 reads TGTGCCAGCAGCTTAGGAGGACAGGGTGATTTGCAGTACTTC. It codes for CASSLGGQGDLQYF.

A few counts support this clonotype. The chain is built from TRBV15 and TRBJ1-6, with D unclear. The germline V and J ends were trimmed by 3 bases and 6 bases, with 15 bases remaining between them. The CDR3 is 16 residues long. CDR1 is LNHNV and CDR2 is YYDKDF in the germline V gene (reference sequence). For the CDR3, the DNA is TGTGCCACCAGCAGGACCTTGTTAGGCGCTAATTCACCCCTCCACTTT. Translation: CATSRTLLGANSPLHF.

The CDR3 spells CASSFFWGSETQYF. The CDR3 DNA follows: TGTGCCAGCAGCTTCTTCTGGGGGTCAGAGACCCAGTACTTC. The rearrangement links TRBV7-6 to TRBJ2-5, with D perhaps matching TRBD1 or TRBD2 (5 bases each). The V and J ends lost 3 bases and 4 bases respectively, with 12 bases between them. The CDR3 covers 14 residues. Looked up from germline, CDR1 is SGHVS and CDR2 is FNYEAQ.

CDR3 in DNA: TGTGCCAGCAGCCTCGGACAGGGTAGAATTTACGAGCAGTACTTC. Its protein product is CASSLGQGRIYEQYF. J is TRBJ2-7 and V is TRBV5-4; 8 bases are shared with TRBD1. The germline V gene has CDR1 SGHNT and CDR2 YYREEE (reference sequence). This CDR3 region has 15 residues. Trimming removed 4 bases from V and 4 bases from J; junction bases left unmatched: 10.

This clonotype turned up a few times. The gene calls are TRBV12-3 or TRBV12-4 and TRBJ2-1; the match to TRBD1 covers 8 bases. This CDR3 is built from 15 residues. V gave up 7 bases and J gave up 6 bases; unmatched junction bases: 11. The CDR3 DNA sequence: TGTGCCAGCAAGAAGGTAGGGACAGGCTTCAATGAGCAGTTCTTC. Translation: CASKKVGTGFNEQFF.

This clonotype appeared many times. This chain links TRBV5-1 with TRBJ1-1; TRBD1 matches 7 bases. The CDR3 length is 15 residues. Per the germline V gene, CDR1 is SGHRS and CDR2 is YFSETQ. The V gene end was trimmed by 4 bases and the J gene end by 2 bases; junction bases not matched to a gene: 8. The CDR3 nucleotides are TGCGCCAGCAGCCCGGGGGGACAGCCAAACACTGAAGCTTTCTTT. Amino acids: CASSPGGQPNTEAFF.

This clonotype was counted only a few times. The genes are TRBV30 and TRBJ1-1; D not resolved. Germline values: CDR1 GTSNPN, CDR2 SVGIG (reference sequence). The CDR3 is 11 residues long. With 2 bases removed from V and 7 bases from J, the gap between germline ends came to 8 bases. This chain's CDR3 is CAWSLQVEAFF. The CDR3 nucleotides are TGTGCCTGGAGTCTGCAGGTTGAAGCTTTCTTT.

This rearrangement joins TRBV5-4 to TRBJ1-2; possibly TRBD1 for D (5 bases). Germline-derived CDR1 and CDR2 are SGHNT and YYREEE (reference sequence). The CDR3 is 15 amino acids. V was clipped by 4 bases and J by 5 bases, with 18 bases between them. CDR3 sequence: CASSPTTGTSYGYTF. CDR3 nucleotides: TGTGCCAGCAGCCCAACAACCGGGACCAGTTATGGCTACACCTTC.

CDR3: CASSPLQLALRRFF. The CDR3 nucleotides are TGTGCCAGCAGCCCCCTCCAACTAGCGCTCCGCCGGTTCTTC. The J gene is TRBJ2-1, the V gene TRBV7-2; TRBD2 matches 7 bases. V shed 5 bases, J shed 15 bases, and the junction held 16 bases outside the gene matches. CDR1 is SGHTA, CDR2 FQGNSA, per germline. There are 14 residues in the CDR3.

This clonotype turned up a few times. The rearrangement uses TRBV5-1 and TRBJ1-1, with TRBD1 matching 8 bases. Trimming removed 4 bases from V and 8 bases from J; junction bases left unmatched: 7. The CDR3 runs 13 residues. Germline CDR1 is SGHRS and CDR2 is YFSETQ. The CDR3 nucleotides are TGCGCCAGCAGCCCGGGACAGGAACGGGAAGCTTTCTTT. It specifies CASSPGQEREAFF.

The chain combines TRBV12-3 or TRBV12-4 with TRBJ1-1; unclear D gene. The V gene lost 3 bases and the J gene lost 1 base, with 3 bases spanning the gap. This CDR3 has 12 amino acids. CDR3 in DNA: TGTGCCAGCAGTTTTTGGAACACTGAAGCTTTCTTT. Its translation is CASSFWNTEAFF.

The chain employs TRBV5-1 and TRBJ1-2; D not resolved. Trimming left V 0 bases short and J 6 bases short, with 9 bases between. CDR1 and CDR2 from the germline V gene are SGHRS and YFSETQ. This CDR3 region has 13 residues. The CDR3 loop reads CASSLDFRNGYTF. CDR3 nucleotides: TGCGCCAGCAGCTTGGATTTCAGGAATGGCTACACCTTC.

This clonotype appeared a few times. V gene TRBV7-9 combines with J gene TRBJ2-3; 9 bases fit TRBD1. This CDR3 comprises 16 residues. The V and J ends lost 2 bases and 4 bases, in that order; junction bases with no gene match: 7. Germline V gene lookup returns CDR1 SEHNR and CDR2 FQNEAQ (reference sequence). The CDR3 DNA reads as TGTGCCAGCAGCTTACCGGGACAGGGAGGGGCAGATACGCAGTATTTT. This translates into CASSLPGQGGADTQYF.

The chain joins TRBV7-3 to TRBJ2-2; D call uncertain. V was trimmed by 1 base and J by 0 bases, leaving 3 bases between them. The CDR3 contains 14 residues. Per the germline V gene, CDR1 is SGHTA and CDR2 is FQGTGA. The CDR3 sequence: CASSLIPNTGELFF. The CDR3 nucleotides read TGTGCCAGCAGCTTAATACCGAACACCGGGGAGCTGTTTTTT.

The chain joins TRBV5-6 to TRBJ2-5; no reliable D call. The CDR3 consists of 15 residues. Between the trimmed V and J ends, which lost 4 bases and 5 bases, there was a span of 18 bases. Germline V CDR1 and CDR2: SGHDT, YYEEEE. CDR3 sequence (DNA): TGTGCCAGCAGCGCCATTTATACCGGCCAGGAGACCCAGTACTTC. It is translated as CASSAIYTGQETQYF.